This entry features one T cell receptor beta chain sequence. Its antigen is undetermined. This specimen belongs to a study of regulatory T cells in long-lasting Graves disease. On the study more broadly: Over 5 years on antithyroid drugs plus positive TSH receptor antibodies marked Graves' disease as persistent.

Arm-PCR of CDR3 regions and iRepertoire HTBI primers were the basis on which TCR beta libraries were built. MiXCR, run by TCRdb on the multiplex PCR reads, gives a single entry per CDR3 protein. The sample lists a few hundred thousand distinct CDR3 sequences; 23% were seen once. The CDR3 extends over 13 amino acids. V lost 5 bases and J lost 4, with 9 bases in between. The V gene's germline CDR1 is KGHSH and CDR2 LQKENI. Broader study findings: Persistent disease favored TRBV28, TRBJ1-2 and TRBJ2-5.

Noted time point: persistent/refractory GD, antithyroid drugs over 5 years with positive TRAb. PBMC RNA served as the TCR library source. The clonotype was recovered from a female donor with Graves disease. The chain joins TRBV18 to TRBJ2-1; no definite D call. The specimen comprised peripheral blood mononuclear cells (PBMCs), sampled when the disease was refractory, from a patient treated with antithyroid drugs. The CDR3 region is CASSSREYNEQFF. CDR3 DNA: TGTGCCAGCTCATCTCGCGAATACAATGAGCAGTTCTTC.